This T cell receptor (beta chain) was identified in a study of patients and donors after allogeneic stem cell transplantation. The sample holds one count of this clonotype. MiXCR was run by TCRdb on the RT-PCR reads, yielding one entry per CDR3 protein. The profile shows approximately 170,000 distinct CDR3 sequences, about 32% of them singletons. The sample comprised blood, either unsorted or a sorted T cell fraction (not recorded which). The sequence was obtained from a human donor who was either an allogeneic HSCT recipient or a stem cell or donor lymphocyte infusion donor (not recorded which). It is not recorded whose cells these are; they may come from a transplant donor.

The CDR3: CASSLVRDEIWQFF. Written as DNA, the CDR3 is TGTGCCAGCAGCTTAGTAAGGGACGAAATTTGGCAGTTCTTC. The gene calls are TRBV7-2 and TRBJ2-1; D might be TRBD1 or TRBD2, each matching 5 bases. Per germline, CDR1 SGHTA and CDR2 FQGNSA. The CDR3 runs to 14 residues. V gave up 1 base and J gave up 12 bases, with 16 bases separating them.